The clone carrying this T cell receptor (beta chain) showed up many times. Its antigen remains unidentified. This record belongs to a study of T cells in Graves' hyperthyroidism and ophthalmopathy. Study context: Before treatment of any kind, peripheral blood was taken at initial diagnosis.

Broader study findings: Among thyroid clonotypes expanded above 0.001, most also appeared in blood.

Germline values: CDR1 MNHEY, CDR2 SMNVEV (reference sequence). The germline V and J ends were trimmed by 2 bases and 7 bases, with 14 bases remaining between them. The CDR3 length is 15 residues. RNA transcripts served as the template for amplifying TCR beta CDR3 regions. The TCR CDR3 was amplified in a first-round RT-PCR using the HTBI primer set. TCRdb used MiXCR to reprocess the multiplex PCR reads, holding one entry per CDR3 protein. The sample holds about 260,000 distinct CDR3 sequences, 15% to 20% seen once. This chain connects TRBV27 to TRBJ1-4; D unresolved. The sequence was obtained from a woman under 30 with Graves' ophthalmopathy. Sequencing was carried out using blood. For the CDR3, the DNA is TGTGCCAGCAGTTTACTGGGCCCCCGTAGTGAAAAACTGTTTTTT. Protein sequence: CASSLLGPRSEKLFF.